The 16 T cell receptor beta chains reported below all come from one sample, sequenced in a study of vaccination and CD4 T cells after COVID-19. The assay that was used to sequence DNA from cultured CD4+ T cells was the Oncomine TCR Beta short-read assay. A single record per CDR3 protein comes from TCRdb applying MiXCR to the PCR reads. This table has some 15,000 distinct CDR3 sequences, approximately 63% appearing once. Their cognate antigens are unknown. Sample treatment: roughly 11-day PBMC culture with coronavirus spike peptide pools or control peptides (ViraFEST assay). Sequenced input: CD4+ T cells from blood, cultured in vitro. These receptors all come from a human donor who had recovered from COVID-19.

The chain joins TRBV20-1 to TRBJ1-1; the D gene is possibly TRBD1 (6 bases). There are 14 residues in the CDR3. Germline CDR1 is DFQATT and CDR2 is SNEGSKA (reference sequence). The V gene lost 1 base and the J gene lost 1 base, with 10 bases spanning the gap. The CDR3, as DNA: TGCAGTGCTAGAGTTGTGGACAGGAACACTGAAGCTTTCTTT. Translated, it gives CSARVVDRNTEAFF.

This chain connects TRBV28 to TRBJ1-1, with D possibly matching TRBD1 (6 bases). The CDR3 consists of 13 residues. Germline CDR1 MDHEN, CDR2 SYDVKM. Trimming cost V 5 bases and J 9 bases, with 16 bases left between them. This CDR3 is CASSTPSWGQAFF. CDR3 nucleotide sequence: TGTGCCAGCAGTACTCCCTCCTGGGGGCAAGCTTTCTTT.

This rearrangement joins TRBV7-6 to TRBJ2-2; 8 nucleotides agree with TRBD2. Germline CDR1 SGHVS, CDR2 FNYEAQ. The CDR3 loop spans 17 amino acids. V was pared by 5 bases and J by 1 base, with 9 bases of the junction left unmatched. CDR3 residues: CASSARPSGRNTGELFF. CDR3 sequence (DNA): TGTGCCAGCAGCGCGCGGCCCAGCGGGAGGAACACCGGGGAGCTGTTTTTT. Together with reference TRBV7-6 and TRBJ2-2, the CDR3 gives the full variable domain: GAGVSQSPRYKVTKRGQDVALRCDPISGHVSLYWYRQALGQGPEFLTYFNYEAQQDKSGLPNDRFSAERPEGSISTLTIQRTEQRDSAMYRCASSARPSGRNTGELFFGEGSRLTVL.

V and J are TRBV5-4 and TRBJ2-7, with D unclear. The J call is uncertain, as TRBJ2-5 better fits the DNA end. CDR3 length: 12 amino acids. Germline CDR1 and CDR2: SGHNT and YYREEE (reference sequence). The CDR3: CASSLDLQTQYF. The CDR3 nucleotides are TGTGCCAGCAGCTTGGACCTGCAGACCCAGTACTTC.

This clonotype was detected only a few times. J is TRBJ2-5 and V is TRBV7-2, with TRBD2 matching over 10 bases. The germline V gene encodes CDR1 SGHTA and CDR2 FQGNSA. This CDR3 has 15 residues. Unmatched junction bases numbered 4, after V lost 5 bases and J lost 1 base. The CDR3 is CASSKGTSVQETQYF. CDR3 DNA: TGTGCCAGCAGCAAGGGGACTAGCGTCCAAGAGACCCAGTACTTC.

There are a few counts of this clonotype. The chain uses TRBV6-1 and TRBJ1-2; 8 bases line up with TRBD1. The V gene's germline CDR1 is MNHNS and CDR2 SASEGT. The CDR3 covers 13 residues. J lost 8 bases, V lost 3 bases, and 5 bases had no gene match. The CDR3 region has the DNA TGTGCCAGCAGTGATCAGGGGGCGTCCGGCTACACCTTC. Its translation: CASSDQGASGYTF.

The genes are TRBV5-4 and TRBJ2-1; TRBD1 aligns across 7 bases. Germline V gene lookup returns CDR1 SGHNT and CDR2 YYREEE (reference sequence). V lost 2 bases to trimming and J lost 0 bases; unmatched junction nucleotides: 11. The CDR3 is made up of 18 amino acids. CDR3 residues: CASSFPGTTGSSYNEQFF. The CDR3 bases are TGTGCCAGCAGCTTCCCCGGAACGACAGGGAGCTCCTACAATGAGCAGTTCTTC.

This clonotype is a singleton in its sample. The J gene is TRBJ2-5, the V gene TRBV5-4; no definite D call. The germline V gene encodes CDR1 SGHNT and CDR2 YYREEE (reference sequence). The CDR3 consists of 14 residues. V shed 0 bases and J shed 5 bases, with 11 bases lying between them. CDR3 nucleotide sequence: TGTGCCAGCAGCTTGGTGGGGTCACGGGAGACCCAGTACTTC. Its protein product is CASSLVGSRETQYF.

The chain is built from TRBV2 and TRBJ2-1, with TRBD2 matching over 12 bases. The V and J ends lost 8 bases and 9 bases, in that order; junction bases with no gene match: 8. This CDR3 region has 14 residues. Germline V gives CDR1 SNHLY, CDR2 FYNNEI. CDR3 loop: CASLRLAGVSEQFF. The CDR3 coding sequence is TGTGCCAGCCTTAGACTAGCGGGAGTGAGTGAGCAGTTCTTC.

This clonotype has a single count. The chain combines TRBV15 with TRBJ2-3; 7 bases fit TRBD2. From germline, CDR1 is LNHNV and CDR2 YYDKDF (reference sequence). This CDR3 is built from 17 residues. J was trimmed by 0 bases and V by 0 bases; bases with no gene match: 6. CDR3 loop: CATSREGGSPSTDTQYF. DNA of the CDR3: TGTGCCACCAGCAGAGAAGGCGGGAGCCCTAGCACAGATACGCAGTATTTT.

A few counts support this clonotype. CDR3 amino acids: CSAREAGAFPYTQYF. In DNA form, the CDR3 reads TGCAGTGCTAGAGAAGCGGGAGCCTTCCCATATACGCAGTATTTT. The rearrangement uses TRBV20-1 and TRBJ2-3, with 8 positions matching TRBD2. J was trimmed by 7 bases and V by 0 bases; bases with no gene match: 9. The V gene's germline CDR1 is DFQATT and CDR2 SNEGSKA (reference sequence). The CDR3 runs to 15 residues.

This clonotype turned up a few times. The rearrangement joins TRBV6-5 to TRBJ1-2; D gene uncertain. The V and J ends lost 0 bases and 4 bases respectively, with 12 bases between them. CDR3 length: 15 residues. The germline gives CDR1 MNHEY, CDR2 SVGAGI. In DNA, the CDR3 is TGTGCCAGCAGTTACTCCTATGACACCTTCTATGGCTACACCTTC. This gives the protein CASSYSYDTFYGYTF.

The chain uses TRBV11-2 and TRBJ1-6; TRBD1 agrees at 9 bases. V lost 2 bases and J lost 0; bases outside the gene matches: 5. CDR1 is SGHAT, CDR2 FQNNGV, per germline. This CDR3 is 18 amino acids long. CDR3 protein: CASSLNRGPSSYNSPLHF. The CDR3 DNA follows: TGTGCCAGCAGCTTAAACAGGGGGCCTAGCTCCTATAATTCACCCCTCCACTTT.

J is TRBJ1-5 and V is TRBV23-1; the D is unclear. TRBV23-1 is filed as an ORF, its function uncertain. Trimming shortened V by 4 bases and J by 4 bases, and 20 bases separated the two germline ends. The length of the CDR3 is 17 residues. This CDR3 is CASSPGRAQTRNQPQHF. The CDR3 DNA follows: TGCGCCAGCAGTCCTGGCCGCGCCCAGACCCGAAATCAGCCCCAGCATTTT.

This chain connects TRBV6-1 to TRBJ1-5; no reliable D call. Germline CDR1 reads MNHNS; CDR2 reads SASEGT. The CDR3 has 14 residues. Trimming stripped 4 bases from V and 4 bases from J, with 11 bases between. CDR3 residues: CASSVGHSNQPQHF. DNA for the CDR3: TGTGCCAGCAGTGTTGGGCATTCAAATCAGCCCCAGCATTTT.

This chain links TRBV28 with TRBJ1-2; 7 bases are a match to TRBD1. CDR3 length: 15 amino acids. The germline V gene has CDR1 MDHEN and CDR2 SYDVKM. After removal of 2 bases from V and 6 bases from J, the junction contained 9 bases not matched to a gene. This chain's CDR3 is CASSLLIPGGHGYTF. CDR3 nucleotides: TGTGCCAGCAGTTTACTCATTCCAGGGGGTCATGGCTACACCTTC.